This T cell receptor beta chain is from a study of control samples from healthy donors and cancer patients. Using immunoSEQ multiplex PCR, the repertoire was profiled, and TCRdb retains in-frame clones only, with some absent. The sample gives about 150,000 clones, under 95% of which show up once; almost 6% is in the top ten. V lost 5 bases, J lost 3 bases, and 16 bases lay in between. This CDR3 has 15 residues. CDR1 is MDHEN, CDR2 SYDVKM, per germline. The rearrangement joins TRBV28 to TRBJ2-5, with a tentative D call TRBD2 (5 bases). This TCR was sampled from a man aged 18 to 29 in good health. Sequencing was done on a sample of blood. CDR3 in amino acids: CASSDKGAEKETQYF. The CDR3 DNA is TGTGCCAGCAGTGACAAGGGAGCGGAAAAAGAGACCCAGTACTTC. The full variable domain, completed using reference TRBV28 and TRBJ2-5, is DVKVTQSSRYLVKRTGEKVFLECVQDMDHENMFWYRQDPGLGLRLIYFSYDVKMKEKGDIPEGYSVSREKKERFSLILESASTNQTSMYLCASSDKGAEKETQYFGPGTRLLVL.